This is a list of T cell receptor beta chains from one sample in a study of T cells in Graves' hyperthyroidism and ophthalmopathy. TCRdb re-called the multiplex PCR reads with MiXCR, one entry per CDR3 protein. The data show about 250,000 distinct CDR3 sequences, 22% seen once. The sequenced sample was blood. The receptors derive from a man aged 25-40 years with Graves' ophthalmopathy. Both conserved end residues are trimmed from each CDR3. Each record gives: V gene, J gene, D gene, clone size, CDR3 protein. A D gene is named only where the DNA matches it firmly. Rows may omit the clone size; those that give it use once, few, many or a size class.

v_gene: TRBV11-1; j_gene: TRBJ2-7; d_gene: NA; abundance: many; CDR3aa: ASSLALDPTYEQY
v_gene: TRBV28; j_gene: TRBJ2-1; d_gene: NA; abundance: NA; CDR3aa: ASSSAPGTYNEQF
v_gene: TRBV11-1; j_gene: TRBJ2-7; d_gene: TRBD2; abundance: few; CDR3aa: ASSLKVWTSGSNEQY
v_gene: TRBV14; j_gene: TRBJ2-5; d_gene: NA; abundance: once; CDR3aa: ASSRRGLASGYAETQY
v_gene: TRBV3-1; j_gene: TRBJ2-3; d_gene: TRBD1; abundance: many; CDR3aa: ASSQGSDRGRTDTQY
v_gene: TRBV27; j_gene: TRBJ2-1; d_gene: NA; abundance: NA; CDR3aa: ASSPEDKTYNEQF
v_gene: TRBV30; j_gene: TRBJ1-3; d_gene: NA; abundance: many; CDR3aa: AWRSPTRNTIY
v_gene: TRBV20-1; j_gene: TRBJ2-3; d_gene: TRBD2; abundance: many; CDR3aa: SAGAASGRSDTQY
v_gene: TRBV6-5; j_gene: TRBJ1-1; d_gene: NA; abundance: few; CDR3aa: ASSYGQKGTEAF
v_gene: TRBV9; j_gene: TRBJ2-3; d_gene: NA; abundance: NA; CDR3aa: ASSPRGGRVGFTDTQY
v_gene: TRBV12-3/TRBV12-4; j_gene: TRBJ1-4; d_gene: NA; abundance: once; CDR3aa: ASSLRRRENKKLF
v_gene: TRBV27; j_gene: TRBJ2-7; d_gene: NA; abundance: NA; CDR3aa: ASSRDLIKPYKQY
v_gene: TRBV5-1; j_gene: TRBJ1-1; d_gene: TRBD1; abundance: many; CDR3aa: ASSLAGQQAF
v_gene: TRBV6-1; j_gene: TRBJ2-1; d_gene: NA; abundance: NA; CDR3aa: ASSETVGNEQF
v_gene: TRBV5-1; j_gene: TRBJ2-1; d_gene: NA; abundance: NA; CDR3aa: ASSLTGVRDEQS
v_gene: TRBV28; j_gene: TRBJ2-1; d_gene: TRBD2; abundance: many; CDR3aa: ASSLPGLAAPDEQF
v_gene: TRBV30; j_gene: TRBJ1-6; d_gene: NA; abundance: many; CDR3aa: AWRQGESPLH
v_gene: TRBV19; j_gene: TRBJ2-1; d_gene: TRBD2; abundance: few; CDR3aa: ASSILAGDGYNEQF
v_gene: TRBV24-1; j_gene: TRBJ2-7; d_gene: NA; abundance: few; CDR3aa: ATSYPSTGRRHEQY
v_gene: TRBV9; j_gene: TRBJ2-7; d_gene: NA; abundance: many; CDR3aa: ASSVSDNSYEQY
v_gene: TRBV28; j_gene: TRBJ1-3; d_gene: NA; abundance: many; CDR3aa: ASSPHSPLSGNTIY
v_gene: TRBV7-3; j_gene: TRBJ2-2; d_gene: NA; abundance: NA; CDR3aa: ASSPGDRTFQELLF
v_gene: TRBV6-1; j_gene: TRBJ1-5; d_gene: NA; abundance: NA; CDR3aa: ASSVGSWDGNQPQH
v_gene: TRBV5-6; j_gene: TRBJ1-2; d_gene: TRBD1; abundance: few; CDR3aa: ASSLLGQSHGYT
v_gene: TRBV3-1; j_gene: TRBJ1-2; d_gene: NA; abundance: many; CDR3aa: ASSQDERAKGYT
v_gene: TRBV28; j_gene: TRBJ1-1; d_gene: TRBD1; abundance: many; CDR3aa: ASSLPTGSVAF
v_gene: TRBV29-1; j_gene: TRBJ2-3; d_gene: TRBD1; abundance: NA; CDR3aa: SVARQGADTQY
v_gene: TRBV30; j_gene: TRBJ1-3; d_gene: NA; abundance: NA; CDR3aa: AWSGKGSGNTIY
v_gene: TRBV19; j_gene: TRBJ1-5; d_gene: NA; abundance: NA; CDR3aa: ASSTFLGQRGQPQH
v_gene: TRBV7-3; j_gene: TRBJ2-1; d_gene: NA; abundance: NA; CDR3aa: ASKADQSYNEQF
v_gene: TRBV2; j_gene: TRBJ2-7; d_gene: NA; abundance: many; CDR3aa: ASSEVLGTPRQY
v_gene: TRBV19; j_gene: TRBJ1-4; d_gene: NA; abundance: many; CDR3aa: ASKPRQSNEKLF
v_gene: TRBV6-1; j_gene: TRBJ1-2; d_gene: NA; abundance: few; CDR3aa: ASSYWRTQDNYGYT
v_gene: TRBV2; j_gene: TRBJ2-2; d_gene: TRBD2; abundance: many; CDR3aa: ASPAGGETGELF
v_gene: TRBV12-5; j_gene: TRBJ1-1; d_gene: TRBD1; abundance: NA; CDR3aa: ASGLVDGQGLWRGMKAF
v_gene: TRBV29-1; j_gene: TRBJ2-5; d_gene: NA; abundance: NA; CDR3aa: SVERGSRETQY
v_gene: TRBV3-1; j_gene: TRBJ2-1; d_gene: NA; abundance: few; CDR3aa: ASSQDGNEQF
v_gene: TRBV12-3/TRBV12-4; j_gene: TRBJ1-5; d_gene: NA; abundance: few; CDR3aa: ASSFGYSNQPQH
v_gene: TRBV4-2; j_gene: TRBJ1-2; d_gene: TRBD1; abundance: NA; CDR3aa: ASSQDISGQNYGYT
v_gene: TRBV5-1; j_gene: TRBJ2-7; d_gene: NA; abundance: few; CDR3aa: ASSLDSWVFYEQY
v_gene: TRBV18; j_gene: TRBJ2-5; d_gene: TRBD2; abundance: NA; CDR3aa: ASSSIAGGFQETQY
v_gene: TRBV6-1; j_gene: TRBJ2-7; d_gene: NA; abundance: NA; CDR3aa: ASSPQAPSYEQY
v_gene: TRBV28; j_gene: TRBJ2-7; d_gene: TRBD2; abundance: NA; CDR3aa: ASSNSNLADYYEQY
v_gene: TRBV14; j_gene: TRBJ2-5; d_gene: NA; abundance: NA; CDR3aa: ASSHTRETQY
v_gene: TRBV5-4; j_gene: TRBJ2-7; d_gene: NA; abundance: NA; CDR3aa: ASSRQRTGSYEQY
v_gene: TRBV28; j_gene: TRBJ1-2; d_gene: TRBD1; abundance: NA; CDR3aa: ASSVPQGKNYGYT
v_gene: TRBV11-2; j_gene: TRBJ2-7; d_gene: TRBD2; abundance: few; CDR3aa: ASSSLAGAGIYEQY
v_gene: TRBV19; j_gene: TRBJ1-1; d_gene: TRBD1; abundance: NA; CDR3aa: ASSAEQGETEAF
v_gene: TRBV28; j_gene: TRBJ2-7; d_gene: NA; abundance: many; CDR3aa: ASMGGLWNEQY
v_gene: TRBV19; j_gene: TRBJ2-5; d_gene: NA; abundance: few; CDR3aa: ASRSTHISQETQY
v_gene: TRBV20-1; j_gene: TRBJ2-1; d_gene: TRBD1; abundance: NA; CDR3aa: SATKTGFYNEQF
v_gene: TRBV12-3/TRBV12-4; j_gene: TRBJ2-3; d_gene: NA; abundance: NA; CDR3aa: ASSFMLDTQY
v_gene: TRBV12-3/TRBV12-4; j_gene: TRBJ1-1; d_gene: TRBD1; abundance: NA; CDR3aa: AGSPNRGGNTEAF
v_gene: TRBV2; j_gene: TRBJ2-1; d_gene: TRBD2; abundance: many; CDR3aa: ASSRTSGPTEQF
v_gene: TRBV11-2; j_gene: TRBJ2-7; d_gene: NA; abundance: many; CDR3aa: ASSPTGRRRGSLYEQY